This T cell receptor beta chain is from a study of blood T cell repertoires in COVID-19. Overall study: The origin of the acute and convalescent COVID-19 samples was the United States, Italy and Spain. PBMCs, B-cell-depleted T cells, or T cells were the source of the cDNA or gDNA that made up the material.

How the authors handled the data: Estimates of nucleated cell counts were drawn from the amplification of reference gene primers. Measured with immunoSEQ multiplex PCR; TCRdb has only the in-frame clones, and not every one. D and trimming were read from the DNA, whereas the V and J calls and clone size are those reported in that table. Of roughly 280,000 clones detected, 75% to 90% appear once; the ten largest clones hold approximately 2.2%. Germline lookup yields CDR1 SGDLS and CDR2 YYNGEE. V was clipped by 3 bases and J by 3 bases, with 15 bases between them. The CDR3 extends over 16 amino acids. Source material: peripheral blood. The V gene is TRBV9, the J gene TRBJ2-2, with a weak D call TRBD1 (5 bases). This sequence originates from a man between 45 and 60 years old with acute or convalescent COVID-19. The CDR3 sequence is CASSAWLRADTGELFF. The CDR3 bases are TGTGCCAGCAGCGCTTGGCTCAGGGCGGACACCGGGGAGCTGTTTTTT.